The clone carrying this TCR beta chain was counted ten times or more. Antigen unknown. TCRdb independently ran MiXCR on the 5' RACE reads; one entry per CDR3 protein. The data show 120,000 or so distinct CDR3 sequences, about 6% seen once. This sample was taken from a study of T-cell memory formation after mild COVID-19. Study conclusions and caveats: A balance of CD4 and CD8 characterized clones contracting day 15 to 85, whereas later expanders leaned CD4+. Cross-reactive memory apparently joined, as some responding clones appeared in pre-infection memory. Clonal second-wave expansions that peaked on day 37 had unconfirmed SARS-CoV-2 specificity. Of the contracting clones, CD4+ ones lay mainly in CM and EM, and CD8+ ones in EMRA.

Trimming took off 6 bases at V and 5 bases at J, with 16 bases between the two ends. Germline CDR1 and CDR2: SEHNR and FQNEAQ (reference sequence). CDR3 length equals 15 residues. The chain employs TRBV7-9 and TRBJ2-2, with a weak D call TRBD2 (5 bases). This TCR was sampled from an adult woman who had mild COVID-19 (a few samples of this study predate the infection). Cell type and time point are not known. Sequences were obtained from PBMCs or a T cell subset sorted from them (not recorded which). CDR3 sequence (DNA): TGTGCCAGCAGATATAGTGGACTTTCAACCGGGGAGCTGTTTTTT. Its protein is CASRYSGLSTGELFF. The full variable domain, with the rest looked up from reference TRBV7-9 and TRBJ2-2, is DTGVSQNPRHKITKRGQNVTFRCDPISEHNRLYWYRQTLGQGPEFLTYFQNEAQLEKSRLLSDRFSAERPKGSFSTLEIQRTEQGDSAMYLCASRYSGLSTGELFFGEGSRLTVL.